This T cell receptor (beta chain) was captured by sequencing in a study of T cell responses to AZD1222 COVID-19 vaccine. Study-wide results and caveats: With dominance at 160-218 and 743-854, vaccine-associated CD4 TCRs spanned spike. Only 5 or 6 people who got AZD1222 tested seropositive at baseline. Targeting of unmutated variant regions was reportedly seen in nearly half of spike-specific TCRs.

Sequencing used immunoSEQ multiplex PCR; TCRdb keeps in-frame clones, though not all of them. This sample has tens of thousands of clones, with 75% to 95% found just once. In regard to this clone: Its antigen remains unidentified.

The receptor comes from an adult who received the AZD1222 COVID-19 vaccine. The material sequenced was peripheral blood, taken 28 days after the second AZD1222 dose.

In DNA, the CDR3 is TGTGCCAGCCATAGCGGGATGGCTGGGGCCAACGTCCTGACTTTC. As protein: CASHSGMAGANVLTF. V gene TRBV19 combines with J gene TRBJ2-6; 8 nucleotides match TRBD2. Looked up from germline, CDR1 is LNHDA and CDR2 is SQIVND (reference sequence). The CDR3 has 15 residues. V lost 9 bases and J lost 2; bases outside the gene matches: 6.